This T cell receptor (beta chain) was sequenced for a study of Ad26.COV2.S vaccination and SARS-CoV-2 variants (dated by TCRdb to the early 2020s). Regarding the complete study: Vaccine-arm donors came from COV1001, a multicentre, randomized, double-blind, placebo-controlled phase I-IIa trial of Ad26.COV2.S in healthy adults. Ad26.COV2.S was given intramuscularly at 5x10^10 or 1x10^11 viral particles, as a single shot or as two shots 56 days apart. The specificity and breadth of SARS-CoV-2-reactive T cell receptors after Ad26.COV2.S vaccination were assessed by TCRbeta repertoire sequencing. A total of approximately 30 samples were included in the TCR-sequenced set, comprising roughly 19 Ad26.COV2.S vaccine recipients, 5 placebo recipients and 8 SARS-CoV-2 convalescent individuals. Trial participants were randomized into five groups of five, in which low-dose or high-dose Ad26.COV2.S was given once or twice, or placebo was given on both occasions. Throughout the experiments and outcome assessment, investigators stayed blinded to trial group allocation.

Overall results and qualifications from the work: The study was not powered for comparison of responses between vaccine doses or regimens. Compared with placebo recipients, Ad26.COV2.S recipients showed higher spike-specific TCR breadth (P = 0.0014). The authors noted that total T cell responses may have been underestimated by the TCR breadth and depth analyses. After vaccination, substantial breadth of spike-specific CD8+ and CD4+ T cell responses was reported. Vaccine and placebo recipients had similar non-spike TCR breadth, a finding consistent with the vaccine containing only spike.

As to this clone: The antigen it recognizes is unknown. No qualities accompany the bases; no much larger clone lies one base away.

This sample's treatment or condition label indicates: 15 to 20 received Ad26.COV2.S at low or high dose, single or two shots; roughly 5 received placebo; per-sample allocation not given. Repertoires of vaccine and placebo recipients were sequenced from samples taken on day 63 after the first injection. Between 29 July and 7 August 2020, Cohort 1b enrolled 20 to 30 adults aged 18-55 years at one site in Boston, USA. Ad26.COV2.S was a replication-incompetent adenovirus type 26 vector that expressed a prefusion-stabilized SARS-CoV-2 spike protein derived from the original Wuhan strain. CDR1 and CDR2 (MDHEN, SYDVKM) derive from the germline V gene. Here V drops 5 bases and J drops 3 bases, and the junction holds 4 bases not matched to any gene. Including cysteine and phenylalanine, the CDR3 has 14 amino acids. CDR3 DNA is the only sequence kept; it has 42 bases, read in frame from the first base. TCRbeta CDR3 regions were sequenced with the immunoSEQ Assay. After extraction, genomic DNA underwent amplification by bias-controlled multiplex PCR, followed by high-throughput sequencing. The authors processed their data as follows. To quantify the absolute abundance of every unique TCRbeta CDR3 region, sequences were collapsed and filtered. T cell fraction was estimated by normalizing TCRbeta template counts to usable DNA, which was measured by amplifying reference genes present in all nucleated cells. Repertoire TCRs were annotated as SARS-CoV-2-specific by exact matching of V gene, CDR3 amino acid sequence and J gene to a known reactive TCR set. The reference SARS-CoV-2 TCR set was derived from MIRA and filtered for enrichment in COVID-19-positive ImmuneCODE repertoires, a step that removed public or cross-reactive TCRs. Using the MIRA antigens, annotated TCRs were further analysed by specific ORF or by position within an ORF. Breadth was defined as the number of annotated unique rearrangements divided by the total number of unique productive rearrangements, and depth was defined as the summed frequency of the annotated unique rearrangements. Two-sided Wilcoxon rank-sum tests were applied when comparing TCR breadth between groups. TCRdb holds this immuneACCESS table with in-frame rearrangements only. Some clones are missing; in checked studies, unresolved V genes explain under half, and the rest has no known cause. That table gives V, J and clone size, and the DNA gave D and trimming. This sample lists around 400,000 clones; 90% were detected once. 10% to 15% of the sample is held by the ten biggest clonotypes.

In this chain, TRBV28 is recombined with TRBJ1-5; TRBD1 aligns with 7 central bases. The TCR comes from a person aged 18-65 years who received the Ad26.COV2.S COVID-19 vaccine or a placebo. The specimen comprised peripheral blood, sampled in a trial of Ad26.COV2.S vaccine versus placebo. In nucleotides, the sequence is TGTGCCAGCAGTCCCGGACAGGACAATCAGCCCCAGCATTTT. This sequence encodes CASSPGQDNQPQHF.